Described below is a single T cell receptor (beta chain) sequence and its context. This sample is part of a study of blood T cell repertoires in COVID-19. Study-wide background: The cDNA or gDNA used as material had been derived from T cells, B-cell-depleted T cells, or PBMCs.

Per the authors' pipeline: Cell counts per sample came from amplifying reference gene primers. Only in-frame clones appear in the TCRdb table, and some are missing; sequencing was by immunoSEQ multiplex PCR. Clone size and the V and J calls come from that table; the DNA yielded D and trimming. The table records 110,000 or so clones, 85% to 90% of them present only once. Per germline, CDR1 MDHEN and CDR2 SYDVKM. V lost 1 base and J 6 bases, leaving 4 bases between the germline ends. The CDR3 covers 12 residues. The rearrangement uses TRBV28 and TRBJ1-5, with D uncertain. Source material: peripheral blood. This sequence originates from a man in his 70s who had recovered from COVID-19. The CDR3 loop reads CASSLSGQPQHF. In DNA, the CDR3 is TGTGCCAGCAGTTTATCGGGTCAGCCCCAGCATTTT.